This T cell receptor beta chain is from a study of blood T cell repertoires in COVID-19. The table came from immunoSEQ multiplex PCR; TCRdb's copy has only in-frame clones and leaves some out. This table holds about 340,000 clones, around 90% found once. Cohort allocation depended upon clinical history that participants reported. This clone occurred once. The sequencing sample was made of PBMCs or T cells enriched from blood (not recorded which). The sequence came from a woman younger than 45 who had recovered from COVID-19.

The CDR3 loop is CASSMTGGLLDEQYF. The CDR3 DNA reads TGTGCCAGTAGTATGACCGGCGGTTTATTGGACGAGCAGTACTTC. The chain joins TRBV19 to TRBJ2-7; D is unresolved. The V and J ends lost 3 bases and 5 bases respectively, with 17 bases between them. This CDR3 has 15 residues. CDR1 and CDR2 from the germline V gene are LNHDA and SQIVND (reference sequence).